This T cell receptor beta chain was recovered during a study of radiation and T cells in renal cell carcinoma. Repertoires were generated with immunoSEQ multiplex PCR, while TCRdb's copy carries only in-frame clones and drops some. Among tens of thousands of clones listed, about 84% were seen once. Time point in this sample: blood 4 weeks post-SBRT, at nephrectomy. Noted treatment: 15 Gy SBRT to primary tumor, nephrectomy 4 weeks later. Nephrectomy followed 15 Gy stereotactic body radiation by 4 weeks. Looked up from germline, CDR1 is SGHRS and CDR2 is YFSETQ. The CDR3 has 14 residues. Losses at the gene ends were 4 bases for V and 8 bases for J; bases not matched to a gene: 9.

The sequencing here drew on blood, taken from a patient whose treatment included radiotherapy and nephrectomy. V gene TRBV5-1 combines with J gene TRBJ1-5, with 7 bases lining up with TRBD1. The source is a man aged 60 to 69 with renal cell carcinoma. The CDR3 sequence: CASSLDRDHKPQHF. In DNA, the CDR3 is TGCGCCAGCAGCCTAGACAGGGATCACAAGCCCCAGCATTTT.